Given below is one TCR beta chain in context. The antigen is not known. The data were taken from a study of T cell responses to AZD1222 COVID-19 vaccine. Study-wide findings and caveats: Baseline seropositives among AZD1222 recipients totaled only five to seven.

Sequenced by immunoSEQ multiplex PCR; TCRdb stores in-frame clones only, minus some. This sample has approximately 74,000 clones, with around nine tenths found just once. CDR3 length equals 13 residues. Per the germline V gene, CDR1 is SGHDN and CDR2 is FVKESK. Trimming cost V 5 bases and J 10 bases, with 17 bases left between them. This rearrangement joins TRBV14 to TRBJ1-1, with D unclear. The receptor was derived from an adult who received the AZD1222 COVID-19 vaccine. The specimen was peripheral blood, collected 28 days after the second AZD1222 dose. CDR3 region: CASSSGLTVGAFF. CDR3 DNA sequence: TGTGCCAGCAGCTCCGGACTCACGGTCGGAGCTTTCTTT.